This entry concerns a single T cell receptor (beta chain). Its antigen is currently unknown. The data derive from a study of T cell responses to AZD1222 COVID-19 vaccine. Study results and caveats: Baseline serostatus was positive in only a handful of AZD1222 recipients. Most donors were white British, females outnumbered males, and clonal diversity was possibly underestimated. Nearly half of spike-specific TCRs reportedly target variant regions that are unmutated in the B.1.351 and B.1.1.7 variants.

The analysis combined second doses at about 4 or about 12 weeks. V lost 3 bases and J lost 7, with 11 bases in between. Germline assignment: CDR1 KGHDR and CDR2 SFDVKD. This CDR3 is 13 amino acids long. Here immunoSEQ multiplex PCR was the method, and the copy in TCRdb shows in-frame clones only, minus some. In the table there are 150,000 to 200,000 clones, approximately 90% of which are singletons. The material was peripheral blood, obtained 28 days after the second AZD1222 dose. The receptor was isolated from an adult who received the AZD1222 COVID-19 vaccine. This chain connects TRBV24-1 to TRBJ1-1; D not certain. The CDR3 sequence: CATSDARGSEAFF. The CDR3 region has the DNA TGTGCCACCAGTGATGCCCGTGGGAGTGAAGCTTTCTTT.